This T cell receptor (beta chain) was sequenced in a study of blood T cell repertoires in COVID-19. Across the study: Samples taken during acute and convalescent COVID-19 were collected in the United States, Italy and Spain. Sources were T cells, B-cell-depleted T cells, or PBMCs; the material itself was cDNA or gDNA.

V was clipped by 5 bases and J by 2 bases, with 9 bases between them. This CDR3 contains 13 residues. Germline V gene data show CDR1 as SNHLY and CDR2 as FYNNEI. Profiled with immunoSEQ multiplex PCR; TCRdb holds only in-frame clones, not every one. The data show a few hundred thousand clones, with roughly 82% seen just once and approximately 1.3% held by the top ten. This sequence joins TRBV2 and TRBJ1-2, with D possibly matching TRBD1 (6 bases). Sample: peripheral blood. This TCR came from a woman in her forties who had recovered from COVID-19. The CDR3 loop is CASSQRGNYGYTF. As DNA, the CDR3 is TGTGCCAGCAGTCAGAGGGGGAACTATGGCTACACCTTC.